The 9 T cell receptor beta chains listed next were all sequenced from one sample in a study of T cell responses to AZD1222 COVID-19 vaccine (dated by TCRdb to the early 2020s). In the paper's terms, the time point label means: about 28 days (+/-7) after the second vaccine dose. Library preparation used the immunoSEQ multiplex PCR assay. TCRdb re-hosts the immuneACCESS table, in-frame sequences only. Its copies lack some clones; in the studies checked, an unresolved V gene accounts for under half of them, and the cause for the rest is not known. This sample comprises 75,000 to 100,000 clones, 90% to 95% of them detected only once. The ten most abundant clones make up less than 4% of the sample. The sample here was peripheral blood, taken 28 days after the second AZD1222 dose. All receptors come from an adult who received the AZD1222 COVID-19 vaccine.

Here the CDR3 reads CAWSRTLSYNSPLHF. The DNA for the CDR3 is TGTGCCTGGAGCCGTACCCTCTCCTATAATTCACCCCTCCACTTT. This chain joins TRBV30 and TRBJ1-6; D is undetermined. V lost 3 bases to trimming and J lost 0 bases, with 9 bases between them. From germline, CDR1 is GTSNPN and CDR2 SVGIG (reference sequence). There are 15 residues in the CDR3.

The count of this clone is one. The rearrangement uses TRBV7-2 and TRBJ2-7; 9 nucleotides line up with TRBD1. With V trimmed by 1 base and J by 0 bases, 4 bases remained unmatched. In germline, CDR1 is SGHTA, CDR2 FQGNSA. CDR3 length: 16 residues. CDR3 sequence: CASSLEGDRASYEQYF. In nucleotides, the CDR3 is TGTGCCAGCAGCTTAGAAGGGGACAGGGCCTCCTACGAGCAGTACTTC.

This clone has a single count. The chain combines TRBV27 with TRBJ1-4; a possible D gene is TRBD1 (5 bases). Germline CDR1 and CDR2: MNHEY and SMNVEV (reference sequence). The CDR3 runs to 16 residues. Trimming stripped 7 bases from V and 2 bases from J, with 17 bases between. The CDR3 bases are TGTGCCAGCACCGTAATCCCGGGGGGGACTAATGAAAAACTGTTTTTT. Its translation: CASTVIPGGTNEKLFF.

The J gene is TRBJ1-4, the V gene TRBV7-6; D uncertain. The CDR3 spans 13 residues. V was shortened by 2 bases and J by 3 bases, with 4 bases between the two germline ends. Germline-derived CDR1 and CDR2 are SGHVS and FNYEAQ. Here the CDR3 reads CASSLRSNEKLFF. The CDR3 DNA follows: TGTGCCAGCAGCTTAAGGTCTAATGAAAAACTGTTTTTT.

This chain joins TRBV6-4 and TRBJ1-1; tentatively, D is TRBD1 (6 bases). The CDR3 covers 14 residues. V lost 8 bases to trimming and J lost 8 bases, with 21 bases between them. Per germline, CDR1 MRHNA and CDR2 SNTAGT. The CDR3 DNA sequence: TGTGCCAGCGAAATAGACACAGGGAGCGGCGAAGCTTTCTTT. Its protein is CASEIDTGSGEAFF.

The chain links TRBV21-1 to TRBJ1-2; TRBD1 was called by the table and not checked on the DNA. TRBV21-1 is a pseudogene segment. The CDR3 contains 15 residues. The CDR3 region has the DNA TGTGCCAGCAGCCAACGGTTAGACACTGACTATGGCTACACCTTC. Protein product: CASSQRLDTDYGYTF.

V gene TRBV19 combines with J gene TRBJ1-5, with TRBD1 matching over 8 bases. The CDR3 has 15 residues. V was pared by 7 bases and J by 1 base, with 6 bases of the junction left unmatched. Germline CDR1 reads LNHDA; CDR2 reads SQIVND (reference sequence). CDR3 region: CASTPDRASNQPQHF. CDR3 nucleotides: TGTGCCAGTACCCCGGACAGGGCGAGCAATCAGCCCCAGCATTTT.

The chain links TRBV12-5 to TRBJ1-2; D gene ambiguous. The V end lost 0 bases, the J end lost 7 bases, and 9 bases lay between the germline ends. This CDR3 has 13 amino acids. Looked up from germline, CDR1 is LGHNT and CDR2 is FRNRAP. CDR3 DNA: TGTGCTAGTGGTTTGGTAGTTGGCGTTGGCTACACCTTC. Translating it yields CASGLVVGVGYTF. Looking up the rest from reference TRBV12-5 and TRBJ1-2 gives the full variable domain: DARVTQTPRHKVTEMGQEVTMRCQPILGHNTVFWYRQTMMQGLELLAYFRNRAPLDDSGMPKDRFSAEMPDATLATLKIQPSEPRDSAVYFCASGLVVGVGYTFGSGTRLTVV.

The count of this clone is one. One junction end disagrees with the germline gene, perhaps due to a read error. The gene calls are TRBV3-1 (or the pseudogene TRBV3-2) and TRBJ2-2; TRBD2 is a possible D gene (6 bases). The CDR3 is made up of 12 amino acids. Germline V gives CDR1 LGHDT, CDR2 YNNKEL (reference sequence). CDR3 nucleotides: TGTGCCAGCAGCCAACGGACCGGGGGGCTGTTTTTT. Translating it yields CASSQRTGGLFF.